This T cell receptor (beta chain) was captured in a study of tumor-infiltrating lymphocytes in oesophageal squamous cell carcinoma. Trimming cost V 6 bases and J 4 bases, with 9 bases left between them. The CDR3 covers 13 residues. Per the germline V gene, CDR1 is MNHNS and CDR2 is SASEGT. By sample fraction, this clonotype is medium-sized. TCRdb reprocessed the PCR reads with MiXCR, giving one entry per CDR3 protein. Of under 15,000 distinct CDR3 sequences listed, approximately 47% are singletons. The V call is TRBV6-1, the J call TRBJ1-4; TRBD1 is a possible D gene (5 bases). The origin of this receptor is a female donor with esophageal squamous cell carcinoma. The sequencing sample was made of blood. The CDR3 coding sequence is TGTGCCAGCAGAGGGGCCCTTAATGAAAAACTGTTTTTT. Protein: CASRGALNEKLFF.